These 24 T cell receptor beta chains were all obtained from the same sample, sequenced in a study of T cell responses to AZD1222 COVID-19 vaccine. The repertoire was sequenced with immunoSEQ multiplex PCR; TCRdb's copy has only in-frame clones and lacks some. Of about 100,000 clones in the sample, 90% were seen once. The specimen was peripheral blood, collected on day 0 of AZD1222 vaccination. The receptors stem from an adult in good health.

The rearrangement joins TRBV19 to TRBJ1-6; D may be TRBD1 (5 bases). The length of the CDR3 is 15 residues. Germline lookup yields CDR1 LNHDA and CDR2 SQIVND (reference sequence). Trimming took off 1 base at V and 9 bases at J, with 13 bases between the two ends. The CDR3 sequence is CASSIAQRGTSPLHF. DNA for the CDR3: TGTGCCAGTAGTATAGCCCAACGAGGGACTTCACCCCTCCACTTT.

The chain links TRBV28 to TRBJ1-2, with a possible D match to TRBD1 (6 bases). The CDR3 sequence is 16 residues long. The ends were cut back, 5 bases at V and 6 bases at J, with 22 bases in the middle. Germline lookup yields CDR1 MDHEN and CDR2 SYDVKM. Here the CDR3 DNA reads TGTGCCAGCAGTACAAGAATCTTGACAGGAGGTCATGGCTACACCTTC. Residues: CASSTRILTGGHGYTF.

The rearrangement uses TRBV3-1 (or the pseudogene TRBV3-2) and TRBJ1-5, with 11 bases lining up with TRBD1. Germline assignment: CDR1 LGHDT and CDR2 YNNKEL (reference sequence). J was trimmed by 7 bases and V by 1 base; bases with no gene match: 3. CDR3 length equals 15 residues. CDR3 sequence: CASSQGTGGDQPQHF. The DNA of the CDR3 is TGTGCCAGCAGCCAAGGGACAGGGGGCGACCAGCCCCAGCATTTT.

This chain joins TRBV28 and TRBJ1-1; maybe TRBD1 (5 bases). Germline V gene sequence: CDR1 MDHEN, CDR2 SYDVKM. The V end lost 3 bases, the J end lost 4 bases, and 9 bases lay between the germline ends. The CDR3 totals 13 residues. The CDR3 sequence is CASSFQGATEAFF. CDR3 DNA: TGTGCCAGCAGTTTTCAAGGGGCCACTGAAGCTTTCTTT.

Here the CDR3 DNA reads TGTGCCAGCAGTCCTGGGGGCATACGACATCAGCCCCAGCATTTT. This codes for CASSPGGIRHQPQHF. The rearrangement links TRBV6-6 to TRBJ1-5; TRBD1 is a possible D gene (6 bases). V was trimmed by 5 bases and J by 5 bases, leaving 16 bases between them. This CDR3 spans 15 amino acids. CDR1 and CDR2 from the germline V gene are MNHNY and SVGAGI (reference sequence).

This chain uses TRBV5-5 with TRBJ1-6; TRBD1 agrees at 11 bases. Germline-derived CDR1 and CDR2 are SGHKS and YYEKEE (reference sequence). V gave up 4 bases and J gave up 3 bases; unmatched junction bases: 3. The CDR3 length is 16 residues. CDR3 coding DNA: TGTGCCAGCAGCGCCGGGACAGGGGGCTATAATTCACCCCTCCACTTT. Amino acids: CASSAGTGGYNSPLHF.

This clone was picked up one time. The chain combines TRBV5-1 with TRBJ2-5, with 8 bases matching TRBD1. Trimming removed 3 bases from V and 4 bases from J; junction bases left unmatched: 14. The CDR3 length is 17 residues. CDR1 and CDR2 (germline): SGHRS, YFSETQ. CDR3 sequence reads: CASSSRQGRISGETQYF. The CDR3 DNA sequence: TGCGCCAGCAGCTCGAGACAGGGGAGGATTTCGGGAGAGACCCAGTACTTC.

This chain joins TRBV4-2 and TRBJ1-2; no definite D call. Trimming shortened V by 4 bases and J by 10 bases, and 13 bases separated the two germline ends. The CDR3 length is 12 residues. From germline, CDR1 is LGHNA and CDR2 YNFKEQ. CDR3 amino acids: CASSPGLNYYTF. DNA of the CDR3: TGTGCCAGCAGCCCCGGACTCAACTACTACACCTTC.

This chain links TRBV6-5 with TRBJ1-2; a weak D match, TRBD1 (6 bases). Trimming removed 6 bases at V and 4 bases at J, with 15 bases between. CDR3 length: 14 residues. Germline CDR1 MNHEY, CDR2 SVGAGI. DNA for the CDR3: TGTGCCAGCAGGAGGGACAATGCTGTCTATGGCTACACCTTC. It encodes CASRRDNAVYGYTF.

This rearrangement joins TRBV27 to TRBJ1-2; D remains unclear. The CDR3 spans 12 residues. Germline CDR1 and CDR2: MNHEY and SMNVEV (reference sequence). Trimming took off 3 bases at V and 8 bases at J, with 10 bases between the two ends. The CDR3 spells CASSFDLRGYTF. CDR3 in DNA: TGTGCCAGCAGTTTCGATCTGCGGGGCTACACCTTC.

The chain joins TRBV5-5 to TRBJ2-5; D might be TRBD1 or TRBD2, each matching 5 bases. Germline V gene lookup returns CDR1 SGHKS and CDR2 YYEKEE (reference sequence). Trimming left V 4 bases short and J 5 bases short, with 24 bases between. CDR3 length: 17 amino acids. CDR3 residues: CASSPVIRDGSRETQYF. Written as DNA, the CDR3 is TGTGCCAGCAGCCCCGTTATTCGGGACGGATCACGGGAGACCCAGTACTTC.

The rearrangement links TRBV6-4 to TRBJ1-1; TRBD1 might be the D (6 bases). The CDR3 runs 14 residues. Germline V gene data show CDR1 as MRHNA and CDR2 as SNTAGT. The V gene lost 6 bases and the J gene lost 3 bases, with 14 bases spanning the gap. Written as DNA, the CDR3 is TGTGCCAGCAGGGATACAGGGCGGGACACTGAAGCTTTCTTT. Its protein product is CASRDTGRDTEAFF.

The V gene is TRBV7-8, the J gene TRBJ1-5; the D gene is possibly TRBD1 (5 bases). V lost 5 bases, J lost 3 bases, and 14 bases lay in between. This CDR3 contains 15 residues. The germline V gene has CDR1 SGHVS and CDR2 FQNEAQ. The CDR3 DNA reads as TGTGCCAGCAGCCCCAGTGACGGGACCAATCAGCCCCAGCATTTT. It specifies CASSPSDGTNQPQHF.

The rearrangement uses TRBV19 and TRBJ1-2; D possibly corresponds to TRBD1 (5 bases). CDR3 length: 15 amino acids. The ends were cut back, 7 bases at V and 6 bases at J, with 21 bases in the middle. Germline-derived CDR1 and CDR2 are LNHDA and SQIVND (reference sequence). CDR3 in DNA: TGTGCCAGTACCACCCTTCTCGGACAACAGCATGGCTACACCTTC. Translation gives CASTTLLGQQHGYTF.

The CDR3, as DNA: TGTGCCAGCAGCCTAGACAGTTCCTGGAACACTGAAGCTTTCTTT. Its protein is CASSLDSSWNTEAFF. The chain recombines TRBV7-2 with TRBJ1-1, with a tentative D call TRBD1 (5 bases). Per germline, CDR1 SGHTA and CDR2 FQGNSA. This CDR3 comprises 15 residues. V dropped 5 bases and J dropped 1 base, with 14 bases sitting between them. Combining the CDR3 with reference TRBV7-2 and TRBJ1-1 gives the whole variable domain GAGVSQSPSNKVTEKGKDVELRCDPISGHTALYWYRQSLGQGLEFLIYFQGNSAPDKSGLPSDRFSAERTGGSVSTLTIQRTQQEDSAVYLCASSLDSSWNTEAFFGQGTRLTVV.

This chain uses TRBV11-2 with TRBJ2-7, with TRBD2 matching 7 bases. From germline, CDR1 is SGHAT and CDR2 FQNNGV. V shed 1 base, J shed 4 bases, and the junction held 7 bases outside the gene matches. The CDR3 contains 15 residues. CDR3 DNA sequence: TGTGCCAGCAGCTTAGTCGGACGGGGAGGGTACGAGCAGTACTTC. Translated, it gives CASSLVGRGGYEQYF.

This clone has a single count. The chain carries TRBV25-1 and TRBJ1-6; TRBD1 matches 9 bases. J lost 8 bases, V lost 5 bases, and 7 bases had no gene match. The CDR3 contains 15 residues. CDR1 and CDR2 (germline): MGHDK, SYGVNS. The CDR3 loop reads CASSRRDRDHSPLHF. The CDR3 DNA follows: TGTGCCAGCAGTCGGCGGGACAGGGACCATTCACCCCTCCACTTT.

The chain carries TRBV7-9 and TRBJ2-7; D may be TRBD1 (5 bases). Germline V gene lookup returns CDR1 SEHNR and CDR2 FQNEAQ (reference sequence). V was shortened by 0 bases and J by 2 bases, with 8 bases between the two germline ends. This CDR3 has 14 residues. The CDR3 region has the DNA TGTGCCAGCAGCTTAGCAGGGGAAACCTACGAGCAGTACTTC. Encoded protein: CASSLAGETYEQYF.

This rearrangement joins TRBV5-6 to TRBJ2-7; TRBD1 matches at 7 bases. The trim removed 4 bases at V and 4 bases at J, leaving 8 bases unmatched. This CDR3 is 14 amino acids long. CDR1 and CDR2 from the germline V gene are SGHDT and YYEEEE. CDR3 sequence reads: CASSPLQGFYEQYF. The CDR3 DNA sequence: TGTGCCAGCAGCCCCCTACAGGGGTTTTACGAGCAGTACTTC.

The V gene is TRBV30, the J gene TRBJ1-1; no reliable D call. Germline V CDR1 and CDR2: GTSNPN, SVGIG (reference sequence). V lost 2 bases and J lost 1, with 8 bases in between. This CDR3 region has 13 residues. This CDR3 reads CAWSTATNTEAFF. The CDR3 DNA sequence: TGTGCCTGGAGTACGGCAACGAACACTGAAGCTTTCTTT.

The chain couples TRBV7-6 to TRBJ1-3; D is possibly TRBD1 (5 bases). Germline values: CDR1 SGHVS, CDR2 FNYEAQ. Trimming left V 4 bases short and J 4 bases short, with 17 bases between. This CDR3 region has 16 residues. In DNA form, the CDR3 reads TGTGCCAGCAGCTCTCCGCTGACAAGGGGCGGAAACACCATATATTTT. Its translation: CASSSPLTRGGNTIYF.

The chain employs TRBV9 and TRBJ1-2; 7 nucleotides align to TRBD1. This CDR3 is built from 13 residues. Germline CDR1 and CDR2: SGDLS and YYNGEE. The ends lost 10 bases at V and 4 bases at J; junction bases unmatched: 10. The CDR3: CAGGRQGAYGYTF. CDR3 DNA: TGTGCCGGCGGTCGACAGGGAGCCTATGGCTACACCTTC. The full variable domain, its missing parts supplied by reference TRBV9 and TRBJ1-2, is DSGVTQTPKHLITATGQRVTLRCSPRSGDLSVYWYQQSLDQGLQFLIQYYNGEERAKGNILERFSAQQFPDLHSELNLSSLELGDSALYFCAGGRQGAYGYTFGSGTRLTVV.

The rearrangement uses TRBV10-3 and TRBJ1-4; D call uncertain. Germline CDR1 ENHRY, CDR2 SYGVKD. The CDR3 consists of 13 residues. V lost 5 bases and J 4 bases, leaving 8 bases between the germline ends. Written as DNA, the CDR3 is TGTGCCATCAGTTTATCGCGTAATGAAAAACTGTTTTTT. Translated: CAISLSRNEKLFF.

V usage is TRBV5-1 and J usage is TRBJ2-7, with D unclear. The CDR3 is made up of 17 amino acids. Per germline, CDR1 SGHRS and CDR2 YFSETQ. Trimming shortened V by 5 bases and J by 6 bases, and 27 bases separated the two germline ends. CDR3 coding DNA: TGCGCCAGCAGATCCCTAACTGGTTTGACGAGGAGTGGCGAGCAGTACTTC. It yields the protein CASRSLTGLTRSGEQYF.